The entry below describes one T cell receptor beta chain. This record comes from a study of control samples from healthy donors and cancer patients. CDR3 length: 12 residues. The germline V and J ends were trimmed by 5 bases and 0 bases, with 5 bases remaining between them. Germline assignment: CDR1 SGHAT and CDR2 FQNNGV. The method was immunoSEQ multiplex PCR; TCRdb's version includes in-frame clones alone and lacks a portion of them. Found here are 350,000 to 450,000 clones, around nine tenths of them singletons; the top ten hold approximately 6.3%. Sequencing was done on a sample of PBMCs. The chain is built from TRBV11-2 and TRBJ2-7; the D is unclear. This receptor was taken from a man in his forties or fifties with head and neck cancer. CDR3 nucleotide sequence: TGTGCCAGCAGCCATGACTCCTACGAGCAGTACTTC. This gives the protein CASSHDSYEQYF.